This T cell receptor beta chain derives from a study of T cell clones after liver transplantation. Study at large: Samples came from ITN030ST, which attempted immunosuppression withdrawal within 2 years of liver transplantation. Third-party-reactive TCRbeta sequences from pre-transplant mixed lymphocyte reactions served as antigen-independent comparators. Draws occurred before transplant, before withdrawal, and after complete or failed withdrawal.

Assay used: immunoSEQ multiplex PCR; TCRdb lists only in-frame clones, some missing. The sample has about 18,000 clones; 75% to 90% are singletons. The CDR3 is 14 residues long. V lost 8 bases and J 0 bases, leaving 12 bases between the germline ends. From germline, CDR1 is PRHDT and CDR2 FYEKMQ (reference sequence). The chain has TRBV13 and TRBJ2-3; tentatively, D is TRBD2 (5 bases). This receptor was identified in a human donor who received a liver transplant. The source was CD8+ T cells from blood, collected before liver transplant. In DNA form, the CDR3 reads TGTGCCAGCGAGGAGGCCCTAAGCACAGATACGCAGTATTTT. It encodes CASEEALSTDTQYF.